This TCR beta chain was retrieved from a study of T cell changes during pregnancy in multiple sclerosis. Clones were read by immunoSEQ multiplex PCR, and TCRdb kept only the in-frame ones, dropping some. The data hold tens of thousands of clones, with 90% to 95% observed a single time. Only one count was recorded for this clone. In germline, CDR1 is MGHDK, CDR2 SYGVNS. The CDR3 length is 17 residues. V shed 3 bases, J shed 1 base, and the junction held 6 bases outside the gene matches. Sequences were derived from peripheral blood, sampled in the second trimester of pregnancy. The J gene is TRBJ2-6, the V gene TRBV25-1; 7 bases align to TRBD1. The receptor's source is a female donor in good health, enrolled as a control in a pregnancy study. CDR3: CASSDVGRGSGANVLTF. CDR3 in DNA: TGTGCCAGCAGTGACGTAGGCAGGGGGTCTGGGGCCAACGTCCTGACTTTC.